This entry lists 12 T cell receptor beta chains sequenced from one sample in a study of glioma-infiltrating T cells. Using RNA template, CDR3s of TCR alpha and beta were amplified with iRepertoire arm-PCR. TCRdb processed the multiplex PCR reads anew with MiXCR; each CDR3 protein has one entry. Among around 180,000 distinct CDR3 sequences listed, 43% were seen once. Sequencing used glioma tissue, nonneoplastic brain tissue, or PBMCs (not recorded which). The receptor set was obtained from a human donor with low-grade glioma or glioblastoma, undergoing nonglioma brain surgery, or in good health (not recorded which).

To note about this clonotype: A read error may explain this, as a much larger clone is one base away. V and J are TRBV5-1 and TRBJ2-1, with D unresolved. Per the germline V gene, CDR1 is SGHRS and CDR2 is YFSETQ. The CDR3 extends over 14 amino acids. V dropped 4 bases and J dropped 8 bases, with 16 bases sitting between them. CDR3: CASSPDPARHEQFF. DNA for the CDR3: TGCGCCAGCAGCCCCGACCCGGCGCGACATGAGCAGTTCTTC.

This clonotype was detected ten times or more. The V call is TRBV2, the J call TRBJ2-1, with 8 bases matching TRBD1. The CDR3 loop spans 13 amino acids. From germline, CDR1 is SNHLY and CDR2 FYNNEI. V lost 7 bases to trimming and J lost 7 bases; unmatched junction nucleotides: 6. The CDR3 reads CASNLGQANEQFF. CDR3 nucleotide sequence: TGTGCCAGCAATTTGGGACAGGCTAATGAGCAGTTCTTC.

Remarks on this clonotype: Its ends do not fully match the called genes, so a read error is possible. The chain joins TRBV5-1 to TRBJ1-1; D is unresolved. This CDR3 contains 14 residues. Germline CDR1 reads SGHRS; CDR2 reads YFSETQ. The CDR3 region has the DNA TGCGCCAGCAGCTTGACGGGGTCGTACACTGAAGATTTCTTT. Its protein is CASSLTGSYTEDFF.

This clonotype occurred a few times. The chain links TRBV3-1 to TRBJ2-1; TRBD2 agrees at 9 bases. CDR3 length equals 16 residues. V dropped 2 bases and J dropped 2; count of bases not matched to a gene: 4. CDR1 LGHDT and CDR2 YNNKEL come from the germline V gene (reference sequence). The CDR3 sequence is CASSQPSGTPYNEQFF. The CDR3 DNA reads TGTGCCAGCAGCCAACCTAGCGGGACCCCCTACAATGAGCAGTTCTTC.

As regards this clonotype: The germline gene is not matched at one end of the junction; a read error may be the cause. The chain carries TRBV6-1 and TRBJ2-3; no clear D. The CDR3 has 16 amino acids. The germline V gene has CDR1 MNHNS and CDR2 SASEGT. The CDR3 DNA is TGTGCCAGCAGTGAAACCTGGGTCTACGTCGCAGATATGCAGTATTTT. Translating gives CASSETWVYVADMQYF.

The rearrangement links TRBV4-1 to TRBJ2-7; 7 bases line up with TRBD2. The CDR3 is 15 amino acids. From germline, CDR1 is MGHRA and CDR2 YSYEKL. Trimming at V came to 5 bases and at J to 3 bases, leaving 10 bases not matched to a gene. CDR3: CASSAGDGIYYEQYF. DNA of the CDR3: TGCGCCAGCAGCGCGGGGGACGGCATATACTACGAGCAGTACTTC.

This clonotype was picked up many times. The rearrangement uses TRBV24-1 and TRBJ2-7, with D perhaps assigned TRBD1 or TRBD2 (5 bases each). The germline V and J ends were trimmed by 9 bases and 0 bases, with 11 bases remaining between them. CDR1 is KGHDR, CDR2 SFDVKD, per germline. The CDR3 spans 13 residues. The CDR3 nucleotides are TGTGCCACCCGGGACCGCTTCTCCTACGAGCAGTACTTC. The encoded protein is CATRDRFSYEQYF.

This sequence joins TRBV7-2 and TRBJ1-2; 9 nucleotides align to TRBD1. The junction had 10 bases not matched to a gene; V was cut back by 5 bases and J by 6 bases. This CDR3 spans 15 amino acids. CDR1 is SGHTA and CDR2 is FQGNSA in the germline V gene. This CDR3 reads CASSLRTGDQNGYTF. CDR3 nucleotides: TGTGCCAGCAGCCTTCGGACAGGGGATCAAAATGGCTACACCTTC.

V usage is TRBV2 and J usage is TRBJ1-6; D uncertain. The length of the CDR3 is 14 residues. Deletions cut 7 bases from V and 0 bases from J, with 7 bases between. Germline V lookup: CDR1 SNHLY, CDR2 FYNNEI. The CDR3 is CASTHISYNSPLHF. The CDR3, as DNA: TGTGCCAGCACTCATATCTCCTATAATTCACCCCTCCACTTT.

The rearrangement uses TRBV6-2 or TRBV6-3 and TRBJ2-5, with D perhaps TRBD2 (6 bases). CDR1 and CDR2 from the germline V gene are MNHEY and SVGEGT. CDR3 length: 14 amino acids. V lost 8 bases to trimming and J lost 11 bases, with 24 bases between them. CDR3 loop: CASGAGRIYNEQYF. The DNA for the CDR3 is TGTGCCAGCGGTGCGGGAAGGATCTACAATGAGCAGTACTTC.

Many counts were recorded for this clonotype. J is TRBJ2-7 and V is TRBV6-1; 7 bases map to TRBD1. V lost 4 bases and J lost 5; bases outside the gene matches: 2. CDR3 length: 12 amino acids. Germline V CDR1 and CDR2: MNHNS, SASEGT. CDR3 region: CASSAQGNEQYF. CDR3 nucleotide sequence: TGTGCCAGCAGTGCACAGGGGAACGAGCAGTACTTC.

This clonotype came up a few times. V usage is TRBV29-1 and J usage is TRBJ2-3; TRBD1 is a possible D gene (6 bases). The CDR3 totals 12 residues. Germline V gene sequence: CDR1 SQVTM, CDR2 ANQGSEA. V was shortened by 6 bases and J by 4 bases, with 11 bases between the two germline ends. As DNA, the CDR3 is TGCAGCGTCGCCCGACAGGCAGATACGCAGTATTTT. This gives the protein CSVARQADTQYF.